This T cell receptor beta chain appears in the sequencing data of a study of CD8 T cells in ankylosing spondylitis. General study points: The study identified a TCR beta motif of under 10 highly homologous variants that appeared characteristic of ankylosing spondylitis blood.

In TCRdb, the 5' RACE reads were re-called with MiXCR into one record per CDR3 protein. The profile shows around 100,000 distinct CDR3 sequences, approximately 9.6% of them singletons. The V end lost 4 bases, the J end lost 6 bases, and 10 bases lay between the germline ends. CDR1 and CDR2 (germline): SGHVS, FQNEAQ. The CDR3 is made up of 12 amino acids. This clonotype appeared a few times. Antigen specificity is unknown. This TCR was recovered from a male donor with ankylosing spondylitis. V usage is TRBV7-8 and J usage is TRBJ2-7, with D unresolved. What was sequenced was blood, either unsorted or a sorted T cell fraction (not recorded which). This CDR3 reads CASSSRSREQYF. The DNA for the CDR3 is TGTGCCAGCAGCTCCCGCTCCCGCGAGCAGTACTTC.